This T cell receptor (beta chain) stems from a study of T-cell reconstitution after alpha-beta-depleted transplantation in children. Broader study findings: Some patients showed high day-60 TCRbeta diversity, which derived from surviving recipient T cells and thymic progenitors.

Trimming pared 8 bases from V and 0 bases from J, leaving 23 bases between. CDR3 length: 17 residues. Per the germline V gene, CDR1 is MDHEN and CDR2 is SYDVKM. In the case of this clonotype: Its target is not known.

Unique molecular identifiers featured in how the TCRbeta library was prepared. TCRdb fed the PCR reads into MiXCR, producing one record per CDR3 protein. Of some 300,000 distinct CDR3 sequences in the sample, over 9% were seen once. V and J are TRBV28 and TRBJ2-7; possible D gene TRBD2, 7 bases. This TCR was sampled from a boy younger than two with acute myeloid leukemia, due to receive a stem cell transplant. This specimen consisted of PBMCs, obtained before TCRalphabeta/CD19-depleted stem cell transplant. CDR3 nucleotide sequence: TGTGCCAGCCCTATGAGGGGGAGGGCCTATAGCTCCTACGAGCAGTACTTC. It yields the protein CASPMRGRAYSSYEQYF. The variable domain in full, completed from reference TRBV28 and TRBJ2-7, reads DVKVTQSSRYLVKRTGEKVFLECVQDMDHENMFWYRQDPGLGLRLIYFSYDVKMKEKGDIPEGYSVSREKKERFSLILESASTNQTSMYLCASPMRGRAYSSYEQYFGPGTRLTVT.